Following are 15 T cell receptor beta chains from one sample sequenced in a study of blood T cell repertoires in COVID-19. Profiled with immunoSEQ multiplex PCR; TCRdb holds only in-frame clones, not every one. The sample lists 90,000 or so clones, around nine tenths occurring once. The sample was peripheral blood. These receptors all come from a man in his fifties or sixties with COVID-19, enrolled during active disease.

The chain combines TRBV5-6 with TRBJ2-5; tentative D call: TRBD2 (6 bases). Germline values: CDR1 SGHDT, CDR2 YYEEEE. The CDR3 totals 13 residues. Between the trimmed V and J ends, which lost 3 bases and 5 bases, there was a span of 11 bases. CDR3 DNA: TGTGCCAGCAGCTCCGTGGGGGGTGAGACCCAGTACTTC. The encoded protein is CASSSVGGETQYF.

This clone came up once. CDR3 DNA sequence: TGTGCCAGCAGTTCTGCGGGGACTGAAGCTTTCTTT. Amino acids: CASSSAGTEAFF. This chain links TRBV28 with TRBJ1-1; D ambiguous. The CDR3 is made up of 12 amino acids. With 4 bases removed from V and 5 bases from J, the gap between germline ends came to 8 bases. CDR1 and CDR2 (germline): MDHEN, SYDVKM.

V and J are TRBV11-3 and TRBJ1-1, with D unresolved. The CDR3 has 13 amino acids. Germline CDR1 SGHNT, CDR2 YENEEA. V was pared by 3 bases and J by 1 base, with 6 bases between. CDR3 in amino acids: CASSLETNTEAFF. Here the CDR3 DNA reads TGTGCCAGCAGCTTGGAGACGAACACTGAAGCTTTCTTT.

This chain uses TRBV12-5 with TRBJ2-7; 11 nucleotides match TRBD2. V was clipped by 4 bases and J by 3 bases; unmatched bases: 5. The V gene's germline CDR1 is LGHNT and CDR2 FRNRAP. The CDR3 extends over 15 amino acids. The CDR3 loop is CASGSLLAGVYEQYF. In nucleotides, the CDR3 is TGTGCTAGTGGTTCCCTACTAGCGGGAGTCTACGAGCAGTACTTC.

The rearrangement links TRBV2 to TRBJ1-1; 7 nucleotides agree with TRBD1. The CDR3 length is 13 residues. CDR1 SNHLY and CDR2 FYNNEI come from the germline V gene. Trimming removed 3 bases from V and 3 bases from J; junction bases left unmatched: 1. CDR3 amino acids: CASSDQGDTEAFF. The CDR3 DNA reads TGTGCCAGCAGTGACCAGGGGGACACTGAAGCTTTCTTT.

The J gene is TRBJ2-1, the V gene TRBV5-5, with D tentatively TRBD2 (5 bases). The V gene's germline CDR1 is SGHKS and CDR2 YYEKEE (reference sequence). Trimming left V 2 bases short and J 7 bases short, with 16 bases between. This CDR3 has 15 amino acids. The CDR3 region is CASSFSDYPGNEQFF. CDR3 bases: TGTGCCAGCAGCTTTTCCGACTACCCTGGGAATGAGCAGTTCTTC.

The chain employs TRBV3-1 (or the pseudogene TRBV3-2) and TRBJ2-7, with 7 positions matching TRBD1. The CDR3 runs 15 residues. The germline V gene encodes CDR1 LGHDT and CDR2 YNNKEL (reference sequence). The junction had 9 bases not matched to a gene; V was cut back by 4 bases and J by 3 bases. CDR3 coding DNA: TGTGCCAGCAGCCGCGACAGGGCAGGAGTCTACGAGCAGTACTTC. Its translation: CASSRDRAGVYEQYF.

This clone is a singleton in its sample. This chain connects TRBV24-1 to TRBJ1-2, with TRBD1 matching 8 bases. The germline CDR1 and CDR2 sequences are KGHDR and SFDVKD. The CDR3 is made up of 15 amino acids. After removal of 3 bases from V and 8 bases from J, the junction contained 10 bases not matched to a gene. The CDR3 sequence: CATSDKRGQAYGYTF. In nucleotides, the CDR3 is TGTGCCACCAGTGATAAGAGGGGACAGGCGTACGGCTACACCTTC.

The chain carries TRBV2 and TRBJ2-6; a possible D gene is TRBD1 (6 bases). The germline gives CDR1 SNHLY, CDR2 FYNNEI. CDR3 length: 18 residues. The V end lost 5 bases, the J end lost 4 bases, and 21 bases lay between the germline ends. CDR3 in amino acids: CASSRTRQDYLGANVLTF. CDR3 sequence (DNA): TGTGCCAGCAGTAGAACGCGACAGGATTACCTGGGGGCCAACGTCCTGACTTTC.

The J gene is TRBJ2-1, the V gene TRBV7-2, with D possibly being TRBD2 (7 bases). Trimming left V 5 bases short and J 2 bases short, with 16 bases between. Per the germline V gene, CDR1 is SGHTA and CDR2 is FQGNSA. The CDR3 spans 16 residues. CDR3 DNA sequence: TGTGCCAGCAGCGGGCGGGGGCAAGGCACCTACAATGAGCAGTTCTTC. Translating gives CASSGRGQGTYNEQFF.

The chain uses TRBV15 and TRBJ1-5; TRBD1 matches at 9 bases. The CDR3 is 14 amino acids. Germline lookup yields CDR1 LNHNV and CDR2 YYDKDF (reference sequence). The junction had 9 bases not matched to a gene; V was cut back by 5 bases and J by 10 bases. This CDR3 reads CATSRTGVMEPQHF. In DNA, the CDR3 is TGTGCCACCAGCCGGACAGGGGTAATGGAACCCCAGCATTTT.

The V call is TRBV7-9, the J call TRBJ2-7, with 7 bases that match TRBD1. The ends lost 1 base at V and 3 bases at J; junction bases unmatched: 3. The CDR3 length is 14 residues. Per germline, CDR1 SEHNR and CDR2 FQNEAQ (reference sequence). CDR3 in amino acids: CASSLVTGDYEQYF. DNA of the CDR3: TGTGCCAGCAGCTTAGTTACAGGGGACTACGAGCAGTACTTC.

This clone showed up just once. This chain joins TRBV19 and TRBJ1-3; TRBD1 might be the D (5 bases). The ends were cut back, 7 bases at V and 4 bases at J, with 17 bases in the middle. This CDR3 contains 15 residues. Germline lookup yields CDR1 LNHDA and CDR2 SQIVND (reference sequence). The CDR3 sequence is CASTRGGGDGNTIYF. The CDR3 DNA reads TGTGCCAGTACCCGCGGCGGGGGAGACGGAAACACCATATATTTT.

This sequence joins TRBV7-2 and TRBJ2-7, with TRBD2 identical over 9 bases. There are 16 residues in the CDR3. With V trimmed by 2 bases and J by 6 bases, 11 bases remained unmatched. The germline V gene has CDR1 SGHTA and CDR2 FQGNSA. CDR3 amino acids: CASSLSIAGVKAEQYF. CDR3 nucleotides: TGTGCCAGCAGCTTATCAATAGCGGGAGTAAAAGCCGAGCAGTACTTC.

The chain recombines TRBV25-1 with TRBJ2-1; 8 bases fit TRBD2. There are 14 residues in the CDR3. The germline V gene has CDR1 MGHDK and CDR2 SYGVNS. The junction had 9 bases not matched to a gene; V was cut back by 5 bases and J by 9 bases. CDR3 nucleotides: TGTGCCAGCAGTAGCGGGAGCGCCCTGCGTGAGCAGTTCTTC. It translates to CASSSGSALREQFF.